This note documents a single TCR beta chain sequence. The CDR3 is 13 amino acids. The V gene's germline CDR1 is MNHEY and CDR2 SVGAGI. The J segment lost 8 bases and the V segment lost 8 bases, leaving 4 bases of the junction unmatched. The data originate from a study of cytomegalovirus exposure and HLA in healthy donors. Turning to the study itself: Drawn from HLA-typed donors, around 85 million unique TCRs were held in an early data release.

PCR used 60 Vbeta primers and 13 Jbeta primers. The method was immunoSEQ multiplex PCR; TCRdb's version includes in-frame clones alone and lacks a portion of them. The sample includes roughly 70,000 clones, roughly 81% seen only once; the top ten take around 10%. Material for sequencing was PBMCs. The rearrangement links TRBV6-5 to TRBJ1-5; TRBD1 matches at 12 bases. This TCR was recovered from a human donor in good health. The CDR3 region has the DNA TGTGCCAGCGGGGGACAGGGGGCGAAGCCCCAGCATTTT. It translates to CASGGQGAKPQHF.